These 22 T cell receptor beta chains came from one sample sequenced in a study of control samples from healthy donors and cancer patients. The repertoire was sequenced with immunoSEQ multiplex PCR; TCRdb's copy has only in-frame clones and lacks some. This sample yields over 150,000 clones, of which 94% are seen a single time; about 1.5% belongs to the top ten. The specimen was blood. These receptor sequences come from a woman aged 18 to 35 in good health.

The chain is built from TRBV6-6 and TRBJ1-3, with 7 bases identical to TRBD1. CDR3 length equals 14 residues. J gave up 4 bases and V 5 bases, and 5 bases lay outside the gene matches. Per the germline V gene, CDR1 is MNHNY and CDR2 is SVGAGI (reference sequence). DNA for the CDR3: TGTGCCAGCAGTAGGCAGGGGGAGGGAAACACCATATATTTT. Protein sequence: CASSRQGEGNTIYF.

The chain joins TRBV6-5 to TRBJ1-2, with D possibly matching TRBD1 (6 bases). Germline loops: CDR1 MNHEY, CDR2 SVGAGI. CDR3 length: 12 amino acids. Trimming stripped 6 bases from V and 3 bases from J, with 8 bases between. CDR3 residues: CASSRQDYGYTF. The CDR3 DNA sequence: TGTGCCAGCAGCCGACAGGACTATGGCTACACCTTC.

V gene TRBV10-3 combines with J gene TRBJ1-3; D is uncertain. Germline CDR1 and CDR2: ENHRY and SYGVKD. V was clipped by 9 bases and J by 5 bases, with 11 bases between them. CDR3 size: 12 residues. The chain's CDR3 is CAISGSRNTIYF. DNA of the CDR3: TGTGCCATTTCAGGTTCGAGAAACACCATATATTTT.

This chain uses TRBV7-9 with TRBJ2-2, with 9 bases matching TRBD2. This CDR3 is built from 16 residues. CDR1 and CDR2 from the germline V gene are SEHNR and FQNEAQ (reference sequence). J was trimmed by 7 bases and V by 7 bases; bases with no gene match: 13. The CDR3, as DNA: TGTGCCAGCACCCAGGGGAAGCGGGGGGCCAACGGGGAGCTGTTTTTT. Its translation: CASTQGKRGANGELFF.

The chain recombines TRBV7-9 with TRBJ1-2, with a weak D call TRBD1 (5 bases). The germline CDR1 and CDR2 sequences are SEHNR and FQNEAQ (reference sequence). V was cut by 3 bases and J by 2 bases, with 7 bases left in between. This CDR3 spans 13 amino acids. The CDR3 coding sequence is TGTGCCAGCAGCTTTCGGGGGAACTATGGCTACACCTTC. Its protein is CASSFRGNYGYTF. Using reference TRBV7-9 and TRBJ1-2 for the parts outside the CDR3, the full variable domain is DTGVSQNPRHKITKRGQNVTFRCDPISEHNRLYWYRQTLGQGPEFLTYFQNEAQLEKSRLLSDRFSAERPKGSFSTLEIQRTEQGDSAMYLCASSFRGNYGYTFGSGTRLTVV.

The rearrangement links TRBV11-3 to TRBJ2-5, with TRBD2 matching 13 bases. The CDR3 runs to 16 residues. Germline V gene data show CDR1 as SGHNT and CDR2 as YENEEA. V was clipped by 5 bases and J by 4 bases; unmatched bases: 7. CDR3 DNA: TGTGCCAGCAGCCCAGGGACTAGCGGGGAGGGAGAGACCCAGTACTTC. It is translated as CASSPGTSGEGETQYF. The variable domain in full, completed from reference TRBV11-3 and TRBJ2-5, reads EAGVVQSPRYKIIEKKQPVAFWCNPISGHNTLYWYLQNLGQGPELLIRYENEEAVDDSQLPKDRFSAERLKGVDSTLKIQPAELGDSAVYLCASSPGTSGEGETQYFGPGTRLLVL.

The chain uses TRBV4-2 and TRBJ1-1, with D unresolved. The V end was cut by 2 bases, the J end by 5 bases, with 6 bases between. CDR1 and CDR2 from the germline V gene are LGHNA and YNFKEQ. This CDR3 comprises 12 residues. The DNA of the CDR3 is TGTGCCAGCAGCCAAACATCGACTGAAGCTTTCTTT. Amino acid sequence: CASSQTSTEAFF.

The J gene is TRBJ1-3, the V gene TRBV5-8, with 7 bases aligning to TRBD1. The germline CDR1 and CDR2 sequences are SGHTS and YDEGEE. The CDR3 is made up of 15 amino acids. Trimming at V came to 4 bases and at J to 0 bases, leaving 4 bases not matched to a gene. The DNA for the CDR3 is TGTGCCAGCAGCCTGGGACAGTACTCTGGAAACACCATATATTTT. This codes for CASSLGQYSGNTIYF.

The rearrangement joins TRBV25-1 to TRBJ2-7; unclear D gene. Trimming removed 4 bases at V and 4 bases at J, with 5 bases between. Germline loops: CDR1 MGHDK, CDR2 SYGVNS. The CDR3 loop spans 11 amino acids. The CDR3: CASSADYEQYF. CDR3 sequence (DNA): TGTGCCAGCAGTGCCGATTACGAGCAGTACTTC.

This chain joins TRBV15 and TRBJ1-1, with 9 bases that match TRBD1. CDR1 and CDR2 from the germline V gene are LNHNV and YYDKDF (reference sequence). V dropped 0 bases and J dropped 1; count of bases not matched to a gene: 15. The length of the CDR3 is 20 residues. CDR3 nucleotides: TGTGCCACCAGCAGAGACCCCAGGTGGGACAGGGTAGGCGGGAACACTGAAGCTTTCTTT. Encoded protein: CATSRDPRWDRVGGNTEAFF.

The rearrangement joins TRBV4-1 to TRBJ2-1, with 7 bases matching TRBD1. Germline CDR1 MGHRA, CDR2 YSYEKL. The V and J ends lost 2 bases and 10 bases, in that order; junction bases with no gene match: 5. This CDR3 has 13 amino acids. This CDR3 reads CASSQQGQLEQFF. The CDR3, as DNA: TGCGCCAGCAGCCAACAGGGACAGTTGGAGCAGTTCTTC.

The rearrangement joins TRBV11-3 to TRBJ1-1; TRBD1 matches at 9 bases. V was clipped by 4 bases and J by 1 base; unmatched bases: 1. Germline V lookup: CDR1 SGHNT, CDR2 YENEEA. CDR3 length: 14 residues. The CDR3, as DNA: TGTGCCAGCAGCTGGGACAGGGAGAACACTGAAGCTTTCTTT. Translation gives CASSWDRENTEAFF.

This chain connects TRBV21-1 to TRBJ1-5; the listed D gene, TRBD1, was not tested against the DNA. TRBV21-1 counts as a pseudogene. This CDR3 comprises 20 residues. This CDR3 is CASSKGLGGQGREGNQPQHF. The CDR3 region has the DNA TGTGCCAGCAGCAAAGGTTTAGGGGGACAGGGGAGAGAGGGCAATCAGCCCCAGCATTTT.

The V gene is TRBV5-4, the J gene TRBJ1-1; D uncertain. This CDR3 has 13 amino acids. The ends were cut back, 0 bases at V and 6 bases at J, with 9 bases in the middle. CDR1 is SGHNT, CDR2 YYREEE, per germline (reference sequence). CDR3 coding DNA: TGTGCCAGCAGCTTGGTTCAGGAGGCTGAAGCTTTCTTT. This translates into CASSLVQEAEAFF.

The chain carries TRBV6-5 and TRBJ2-1; D may be TRBD2 (6 bases). V was trimmed by 0 bases and J by 5 bases, leaving 11 bases between them. Germline assignment: CDR1 MNHEY and CDR2 SVGAGI. The CDR3 is 15 amino acids. The CDR3 DNA follows: TGTGCCAGCAGTTACTCTAGGGACTCTCACAATGAGCAGTTCTTC. The encoded protein is CASSYSRDSHNEQFF.

The genes are TRBV3-1 (or the pseudogene TRBV3-2) and TRBJ1-1, with D possibly matching TRBD1 (6 bases). With 3 bases removed from V and 2 bases from J, the gap between germline ends came to 16 bases. CDR1 and CDR2 (germline): LGHDT, YNNKEL (reference sequence). The CDR3 has 16 residues. The CDR3 sequence is CASSHLVGGRNTEAFF. The CDR3 DNA sequence: TGTGCCAGCAGCCACCTCGTCGGGGGCAGAAACACTGAAGCTTTCTTT.

V is TRBV7-9 and J is TRBJ2-7; 8 nucleotides align to TRBD1. J gave up 7 bases and V 4 bases, and 15 bases lay outside the gene matches. The CDR3 has 16 amino acids. In germline, CDR1 is SEHNR, CDR2 FQNEAQ (reference sequence). Here the CDR3 reads CASSSDPGQASEEQYF. DNA of the CDR3: TGTGCCAGCAGCTCCGATCCGGGACAGGCATCCGAGGAGCAGTACTTC.

The chain is built from TRBV6-8 and TRBJ1-2, with 7 bases fitting TRBD1. V shed 6 bases, J shed 1 base, and the junction held 14 bases outside the gene matches. The CDR3 runs to 17 residues. The germline V gene encodes CDR1 MNHGY and CDR2 SAAAGT. DNA for the CDR3: TGTGCCAGCAGATTAATCCGACCGGGACAGTTTAACTATGGCTACACCTTC. Translating gives CASRLIRPGQFNYGYTF.

The CDR3 region is CASSSLREGEAFF. The CDR3 nucleotides are TGTGCCAGCAGCTCCCTTCGGGAGGGCGAAGCTTTCTTT. The chain employs TRBV11-3 and TRBJ1-1; D is unresolved. The CDR3 length is 13 residues. The V and J ends lost 4 bases and 8 bases respectively, with 14 bases between them. The germline CDR1 and CDR2 sequences are SGHNT and YENEEA.

The gene calls are TRBV28 and TRBJ2-3; tentative D call: TRBD1 (6 bases). The ends were cut back, 3 bases at V and 10 bases at J, with 23 bases in the middle. Germline V lookup: CDR1 MDHEN, CDR2 SYDVKM. There are 16 residues in the CDR3. CDR3 region: CASSFGGWEGYVAQYF. CDR3 nucleotides: TGTGCCAGCAGTTTTGGGGGCTGGGAAGGATATGTAGCGCAGTATTTT.

The chain has TRBV28 and TRBJ1-4, with 7 bases lining up with TRBD1. Germline-derived CDR1 and CDR2 are MDHEN and SYDVKM. The CDR3 has 15 amino acids. V was clipped by 5 bases and J by 7 bases; unmatched bases: 10. The CDR3 region is CASSVQGTGSEKLFF. For the CDR3, the DNA is TGTGCCAGCAGTGTACAGGGGACGGGGAGTGAAAAACTGTTTTTT.

The J gene is TRBJ1-1, the V gene TRBV18; 9 bases fit TRBD1. This CDR3 contains 19 residues. Trimming removed 2 bases from V and 4 bases from J; junction bases left unmatched: 17. Germline V gene data show CDR1 as KGHSH and CDR2 as LQKENI. The CDR3 spells CASSPLGPGQGNVGTEAFF. The CDR3 coding sequence is TGTGCCAGCTCACCATTGGGCCCGGGACAGGGTAACGTGGGCACTGAAGCTTTCTTT.